The 24 T cell receptor beta chains below were found in one sample sequenced in a study of immune evolution from preneoplasia to lung adenocarcinoma (dated by TCRdb to the early 2020s). Library generation was performed with the immunoSEQ multiplex PCR assay. The source is immuneACCESS, and TCRdb retained only in-frame sequences with V and J called. Part of the clones is not carried over; for the studies checked, unresolved V genes explain less than half of this, and the remainder is unexplained. For this sample the table gives some 1,900 clones, of which about 84% were detected only once. Together, the top ten hold 15% to 20% of the sample. Source material: FFPE atypical adenomatous hyperplasia tissue from the lung. The cell subset or site label, as the study defines it: atypical adenomatous hyperplasia (AAH), lung preneoplasia. All receptors derive from a person between 65 and 80 years old with lung adenocarcinoma.

The V and J genes are TRBV29-1 and TRBJ2-7, with TRBD1 matching 10 bases. The CDR3 has 16 amino acids. V dropped 4 bases and J dropped 7; count of bases not matched to a gene: 16. Germline CDR1 is SQVTM and CDR2 is ANQGSEA. The CDR3 is CSVVVLGQGTIWEQYF. For the CDR3, the DNA is TGCAGCGTTGTCGTCTTGGGACAGGGGACGATCTGGGAGCAGTACTTC.

The rearrangement links TRBV7-9 to TRBJ2-6; unclear D gene. Germline V gene data show CDR1 as SEHNR and CDR2 as FQNEAQ (reference sequence). Trimming cost V 0 bases and J 2 bases, with 2 bases left between them. The CDR3 has 14 residues. CDR3 sequence reads: CASSLAAGANVLTF. Written as DNA, the CDR3 is TGTGCCAGCAGCTTAGCCGCTGGGGCCAACGTCCTGACTTTC.

V usage is TRBV28 and J usage is TRBJ2-7; possible D gene TRBD1, 5 bases. The CDR3 is made up of 12 amino acids. CDR1 is MDHEN and CDR2 is SYDVKM in the germline V gene. The germline V and J ends were trimmed by 5 bases and 4 bases, with 9 bases remaining between them. For the CDR3, the DNA is TGTGCCAGCAGTACAAGACAGTACGAGCAGTACTTC. Translated, it gives CASSTRQYEQYF.

About this clone itself: An end of the junction does not agree with germline; a read error may underlie this. The V gene is TRBV2, the J gene TRBJ1-5; a possible D gene is TRBD1 (5 bases). Germline loops: CDR1 SNHLY, CDR2 FYNNEI. CDR3 length: 16 residues. CDR3 sequence: CASTEGAKYSNQPQHF. The CDR3 nucleotides are TGTGCCAGCACTGAAGGGGCGAAATATAGCAATCAGCCCCAGCATTTT. Full variable domain (rest looked up from reference TRBV2 and TRBJ1-5): EPEVTQTPSHQVTQMGQEVILRCVPISNHLYFYWYRQILGQKVEFLVSFYNNEISEKSEIFDDQFSVERPDGSNFTLKIRSTKLEDSAMYFCASTEGAKYSNQPQHFGDGTRLSIL.

This clone was observed a handful of times. The chain couples TRBV5-1 to TRBJ2-5; D gene ambiguous. Germline CDR1 is SGHRS and CDR2 is YFSETQ. Trimming left V 2 bases short and J 1 base short, with 15 bases between. The CDR3 is made up of 16 amino acids. CDR3 protein: CASSFSTAGPQETQYF. Written as DNA, the CDR3 is TGCGCCAGCAGCTTTTCCACAGCAGGACCCCAAGAGACCCAGTACTTC.

The sample holds a few counts of this clone. The chain is built from TRBV7-9 and TRBJ2-7, with 8 bases identical to TRBD2. The CDR3 spans 15 residues. In germline, CDR1 is SEHNR, CDR2 FQNEAQ (reference sequence). V was clipped by 6 bases and J by 2 bases; unmatched bases: 9. The DNA of the CDR3 is TGTGCCAGCAGTTCGGCGGGAGGACCGCCCTACGAGCAGTACTTC. Its protein is CASSSAGGPPYEQYF.

The chain employs TRBV7-2 and TRBJ1-5; D not resolved. The ends were cut back, 1 base at V and 13 bases at J, with 8 bases in the middle. This CDR3 contains 11 residues. Germline lookup yields CDR1 SGHTA and CDR2 FQGNSA. In nucleotides, the CDR3 is TGTGCCAGCAGCTTAGATAAAGAACAGCATTTT. This translates into CASSLDKEQHF.

The V and J genes are TRBV11-3 and TRBJ1-2; TRBD1 matches at 9 bases. This CDR3 region has 13 residues. V was clipped by 4 bases and J by 4 bases; unmatched bases: 1. Germline V gives CDR1 SGHNT, CDR2 YENEEA. CDR3 residues: CASSSDRGYGYTF. The CDR3 DNA is TGTGCCAGCAGCTCGGACAGGGGCTATGGCTACACCTTC.

This rearrangement joins TRBV9 to TRBJ2-7; 7 bases agree with TRBD2. The trim removed 0 bases at V and 3 bases at J, leaving 12 bases unmatched. This CDR3 is 17 amino acids long. The germline CDR1 and CDR2 sequences are SGDLS and YYNGEE. This CDR3 is CASSVGTSGFPFYEQYF. CDR3 in DNA: TGTGCCAGCAGCGTAGGGACTAGTGGGTTCCCCTTCTACGAGCAGTACTTC.

This clone was recorded once. The rearrangement joins TRBV5-1 to TRBJ2-7; 8 bases line up with TRBD2. V lost 3 bases, J lost 2 bases, and 7 bases stayed unmatched. The V gene's germline CDR1 is SGHRS and CDR2 YFSETQ. The CDR3 loop spans 15 amino acids. CDR3 loop: CASSSRLAKTYEQYF. The CDR3 DNA sequence: TGCGCCAGCAGCTCCCGACTAGCGAAGACCTACGAGCAGTACTTC.

The chain uses TRBV7-9 and TRBJ1-2; 8 nucleotides align to TRBD1. V lost 2 bases, J lost 7 bases, and 12 bases stayed unmatched. The CDR3 spans 16 residues. CDR1 SEHNR and CDR2 FQNEAQ come from the germline V gene (reference sequence). This chain's CDR3 is CASSLSSGGDLRGYTF. CDR3 DNA sequence: TGTGCCAGCAGCTTAAGCTCAGGGGGCGATCTTCGTGGCTACACCTTC.

This chain joins TRBV10-3 and TRBJ1-2; 12 bases are shared with TRBD1. Trimming cost V 4 bases and J 4 bases; bases outside gene matches: 10. This CDR3 comprises 17 residues. Germline CDR1 reads ENHRY; CDR2 reads SYGVKD. CDR3 coding DNA: TGTGCCATCAGTGTTACCGGGACAGGGGGCGCTGGCTATGGCTACACCTTC. Translated, it gives CAISVTGTGGAGYGYTF.

J is TRBJ2-7 and V is TRBV9; D is perhaps TRBD2 (6 bases). The CDR3 sequence is 15 residues long. Trimming stripped 0 bases from V and 2 bases from J, with 12 bases between. Germline values: CDR1 SGDLS, CDR2 YYNGEE. The CDR3 sequence is CASSVASGPTYEQYF. For the CDR3, the DNA is TGTGCCAGCAGCGTAGCCAGCGGGCCTACCTACGAGCAGTACTTC.

The chain is built from TRBV15 and TRBJ1-4; TRBD1 matches 10 bases. With 2 bases clipped from V and 8 bases from J, the junction kept 8 bases outside the gene matches. CDR3 size: 16 residues. The germline gives CDR1 LNHNV, CDR2 YYDKDF (reference sequence). The CDR3 coding sequence is TGTGCCACCAGCAGACTAACCGGGACAGGGGACGAAAAACTGTTTTTT. Protein: CATSRLTGTGDEKLFF.

The chain is built from TRBV7-2 and TRBJ1-2, with TRBD1 matching over 7 bases. The junction had 13 bases not matched to a gene; V was cut back by 5 bases and J by 7 bases. The CDR3 consists of 15 residues. Germline V gene data show CDR1 as SGHTA and CDR2 as FQGNSA. CDR3 in amino acids: CASSRQGSGVGGYTF. The CDR3 DNA reads TGTGCCAGCAGCAGACAGGGTTCGGGTGTGGGTGGCTACACCTTC.

This rearrangement joins TRBV28 to TRBJ2-6; D not resolved. This CDR3 is built from 14 residues. Trimming cost V 5 bases and J 3 bases, with 8 bases left between them. The V gene's germline CDR1 is MDHEN and CDR2 SYDVKM. CDR3 coding DNA: TGTGCCAGCAGTGGCCTAGGTGGGGCCAACGTCCTGACTTTC. As protein: CASSGLGGANVLTF.

The genes are TRBV6-5 and TRBJ2-7; no reliable D call. Germline CDR1 MNHEY, CDR2 SVGAGI. Trimming took off 3 bases at V and 3 bases at J, with 9 bases between the two ends. The CDR3 is 13 residues long. CDR3 residues: CASSYTEYYEQYF. The CDR3 nucleotides are TGTGCCAGCAGTTATACCGAATACTACGAGCAGTACTTC.

The chain links TRBV7-8 to TRBJ2-7; TRBD2 aligns across 12 bases. This CDR3 is 17 amino acids long. Trimming cost V 1 base and J 3 bases; bases outside gene matches: 7. The germline V gene has CDR1 SGHVS and CDR2 FQNEAQ. The CDR3 DNA reads TGTGCCAGCAGCTTAGGACTAGCGGGAGTTGTTAGCTACGAGCAGTACTTC. This translates into CASSLGLAGVVSYEQYF.

This clone came up once. The chain uses TRBV15 and TRBJ2-7; weak D call: TRBD1 (5 bases). Germline V gene data show CDR1 as LNHNV and CDR2 as YYDKDF (reference sequence). The CDR3 loop spans 13 amino acids. Trimming pared 5 bases from V and 5 bases from J, leaving 13 bases between. The CDR3 DNA is TGTGCCACCAGCGGACAAATTTTGGACGAGCAGTACTTC. Its protein product is CATSGQILDEQYF.

This clone was seen a single time. V gene TRBV19 combines with J gene TRBJ1-1; 8 bases match TRBD1. The ends lost 7 bases at V and 0 bases at J; junction bases unmatched: 7. The CDR3 loop spans 15 amino acids. Germline CDR1 LNHDA, CDR2 SQIVND (reference sequence). The CDR3 region has the DNA TGTGCCAGTATGGGGGCAGGGGGCCTGAACACTGAAGCTTTCTTT. Protein: CASMGAGGLNTEAFF.

This clone came up a few times. The chain links TRBV30 to TRBJ2-3, with 9 bases aligning to TRBD2. The J segment lost 2 bases and the V segment lost 5 bases, leaving 5 bases of the junction unmatched. This CDR3 comprises 14 residues. Germline-derived CDR1 and CDR2 are GTSNPN and SVGIG (reference sequence). The CDR3 here is CAWASGRPTDTQYF. CDR3 DNA sequence: TGTGCCTGGGCCAGCGGGAGGCCCACAGATACGCAGTATTTT. The entire variable domain, with the rest obtained from reference TRBV30 and TRBJ2-3, is as follows: SQTIHQWPATLVQPVGSPLSLECTVEGTSNPNLYWYRQAAGRGLQLLFYSVGIGQISSEVPQNLSASRPQDRQFILSSKKLLLSDSGFYLCAWASGRPTDTQYFGPGTRLTVL.

This chain links TRBV7-9 with TRBJ1-4; D unresolved. Deletions cut 4 bases from V and 7 bases from J, with 19 bases between. Germline CDR1 and CDR2: SEHNR and FQNEAQ (reference sequence). The CDR3 extends over 16 amino acids. DNA for the CDR3: TGTGCCAGCAGCTCCTCTCGGGTTTCCCGAGGTGAAAAACTGTTTTTT. This gives the protein CASSSSRVSRGEKLFF.

In this sample, this clone turned up a few times. The V gene is TRBV29-1, the J gene TRBJ2-7; either TRBD1 or TRBD2 may fit D (5 bases each). Per the germline V gene, CDR1 is SQVTM and CDR2 is ANQGSEA. The CDR3 is 13 residues long. Between the trimmed V and J ends, which lost 5 bases and 7 bases, there was a span of 18 bases. CDR3 in DNA: TGCAGCGTTTCCGGGACGGTTCCGGGGGAGCAGTACTTC. Its protein is CSVSGTVPGEQYF.

The DNA for the CDR3 is TGCGCCAGCAGCTTGGGCGGGACGAGGCGTAATGAAAAACTGTTTTTT. Its translation: CASSLGGTRRNEKLFF. This chain connects TRBV5-1 to TRBJ1-4; perhaps TRBD1 as D (5 bases). This CDR3 spans 16 amino acids. Germline V gives CDR1 SGHRS, CDR2 YFSETQ. Trimming cost V 0 bases and J 4 bases, with 13 bases left between them. Filled out from reference TRBV5-1 and TRBJ1-4, the complete variable domain reads KAGVTQTPRYLIKTRGQQVTLSCSPISGHRSVSWYQQTPGQGLQFLFEYFSETQRNKGNFPGRFSGRQFSNSRSEMNVSTLELGDSALYLCASSLGGTRRNEKLFFGSGTQLSVL.